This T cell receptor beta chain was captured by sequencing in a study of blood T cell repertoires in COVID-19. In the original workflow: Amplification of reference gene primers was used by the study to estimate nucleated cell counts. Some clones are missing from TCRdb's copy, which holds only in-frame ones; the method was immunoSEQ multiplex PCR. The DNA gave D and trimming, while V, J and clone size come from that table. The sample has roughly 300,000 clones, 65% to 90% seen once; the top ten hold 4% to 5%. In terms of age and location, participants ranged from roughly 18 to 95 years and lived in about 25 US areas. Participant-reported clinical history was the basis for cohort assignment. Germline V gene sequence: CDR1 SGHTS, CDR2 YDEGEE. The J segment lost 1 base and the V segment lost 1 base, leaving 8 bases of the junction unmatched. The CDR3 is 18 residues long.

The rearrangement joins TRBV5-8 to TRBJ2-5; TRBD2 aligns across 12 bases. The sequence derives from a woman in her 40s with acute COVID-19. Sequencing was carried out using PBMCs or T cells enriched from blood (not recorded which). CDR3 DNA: TGTGCCAGCAGCTTGTATTTTTGGACTAGCGGGACCCAAGAGACCCAGTACTTC. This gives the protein CASSLYFWTSGTQETQYF.